This T cell receptor (beta chain) was identified during a study of cytotoxic CD8 clonotypes in ibrutinib-treated CLL. General observations from the study: At progression, clonality fell back toward baseline after rising at ibrutinib response.

The repertoire was sequenced with immunoSEQ multiplex PCR; TCRdb's copy has only in-frame clones and lacks some. This table holds approximately 100,000 clones, about 58% found once. Remarks on this clone: Its specificity is unknown.

This CDR3 region has 14 residues. Germline assignment: CDR1 MNHNY and CDR2 SVGAGI (reference sequence). V was shortened by 3 bases and J by 8 bases, with 16 bases between the two germline ends. The sample in question was PBMCs, obtained after 24 months of ibrutinib treatment. The J gene is TRBJ1-2, the V gene TRBV6-6, with D possibly matching TRBD1 (5 bases). This receptor was taken from a human donor with chronic lymphocytic leukemia. The CDR3 DNA sequence: TGTGCCAGCAGTTATTTGGGACCGAAAGGGGGCTACACCTTC. Translation gives CASSYLGPKGGYTF.